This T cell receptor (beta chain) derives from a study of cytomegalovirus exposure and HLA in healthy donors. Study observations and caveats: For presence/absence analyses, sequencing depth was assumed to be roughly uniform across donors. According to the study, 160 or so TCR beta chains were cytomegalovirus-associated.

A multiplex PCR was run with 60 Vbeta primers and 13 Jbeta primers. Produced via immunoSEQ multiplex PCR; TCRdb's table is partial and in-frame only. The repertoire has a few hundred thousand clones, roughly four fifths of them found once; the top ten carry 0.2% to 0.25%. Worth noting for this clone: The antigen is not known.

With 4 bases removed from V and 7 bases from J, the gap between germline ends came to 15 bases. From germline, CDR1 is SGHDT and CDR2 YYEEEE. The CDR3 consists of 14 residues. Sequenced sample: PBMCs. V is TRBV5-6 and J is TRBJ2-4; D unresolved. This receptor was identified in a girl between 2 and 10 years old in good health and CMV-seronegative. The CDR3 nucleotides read TGTGCCAGCAGCCCCGATTGGGCCACCAACATTCAGTACTTC. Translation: CASSPDWATNIQYF.